The sequence of this T cell receptor beta chain was determined in a study of Graves' ophthalmopathy and Graves' hyperthyroidism. Findings and limits, study-wide: Detected in blood as well were most expanded thyroid clonotypes with frequency above 0.001.

This clonotype was observed many times. The antigen remains undetermined. Ophthalmopathic donors had moderate-to-severe activity, CAS ≥3 and NOSPECS ≥4, with disease that had lasted under 3 months. Exclusion covered patients with other autoimmune diseases or uncontrolled infections (as well as pregnancy or lactation). Amplified material comprised TCR beta CDR3 regions derived from RNA transcripts. First-round RT-PCR used HTBI primers; second-round multiplex PCR followed. TCRdb re-called the multiplex PCR reads with MiXCR, one entry per CDR3 protein. This sample yields about 220,000 distinct CDR3 sequences, of which around a fifth are seen a single time; more than 35% belongs to the top ten. The CDR3 totals 13 residues. Per the germline V gene, CDR1 is MDHEN and CDR2 is SYDVKM. Trimming at V came to 8 bases and at J to 3 bases, leaving 7 bases not matched to a gene.

The chain combines TRBV28 with TRBJ2-7; 7 positions match TRBD2. The sample consisted of peripheral blood. The TCR comes from a woman between 45 and 65 years old with Graves' ophthalmopathy. For the CDR3, the DNA is TGTGCCAGCGGGCGGGAGCCTTTCTACGAGCAGTACTTC. It specifies CASGREPFYEQYF.